This TCR beta chain was observed in a study of T cell repertoires in cytomegalovirus infection. Overall study: Recently identified HLA-C-restricted CMV epitopes were used, and well-studied HLA-B-restricted CMV epitopes were used as well. From public TCR beta signatures came an indication of both CMV infection and matching HLA type.

The CDR3 has 11 residues. With 3 bases removed from V and 10 bases from J, the gap between germline ends came to 9 bases. Only a few counts were recorded for this clonotype. Its antigen is not known. Study-wide points: Across the ex vivo response, the dominant clonotypes were HLA-C-restricted CMV-specific TCR beta clonotypes. The study identified carriers of CMV plus the relevant HLA from cumulative public TCR beta family frequency.

TCRdb reprocessed the reads via MiXCR and lists one record per CDR3 protein. The top ten clones hold about 20% of a sample with around 300,000 distinct CDR3 sequences, around 20% of them seen once. The rearrangement joins TRBV12-3 or TRBV12-4 to TRBJ2-5, with D perhaps TRBD2 (5 bases). The sample in question was cultured PBMCs, obtained from culture after CMV antigen stimulation. The receptor was isolated from a human donor in good health (CMV status not recorded). Some clones in this sample may be carry-over from other donors' samples. CDR3: CASSFTGDQYF. The CDR3 DNA follows: TGTGCCAGCAGTTTCACCGGGGACCAGTACTTC.